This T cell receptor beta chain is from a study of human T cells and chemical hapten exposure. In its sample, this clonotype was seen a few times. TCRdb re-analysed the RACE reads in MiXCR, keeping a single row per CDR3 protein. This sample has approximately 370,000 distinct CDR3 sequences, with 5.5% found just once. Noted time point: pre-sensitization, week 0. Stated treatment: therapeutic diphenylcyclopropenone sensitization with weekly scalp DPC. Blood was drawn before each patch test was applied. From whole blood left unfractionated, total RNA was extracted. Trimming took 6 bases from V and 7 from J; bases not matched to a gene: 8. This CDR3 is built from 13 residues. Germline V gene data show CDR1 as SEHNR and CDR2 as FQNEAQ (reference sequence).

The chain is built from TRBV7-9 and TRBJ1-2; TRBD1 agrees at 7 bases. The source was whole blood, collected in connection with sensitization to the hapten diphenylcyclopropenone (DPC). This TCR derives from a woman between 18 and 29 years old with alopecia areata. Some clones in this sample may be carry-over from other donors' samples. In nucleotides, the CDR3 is TGTGCCAGCAGTCGTAATACAGGGGTTGGCTACACCTTC. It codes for CASSRNTGVGYTF.